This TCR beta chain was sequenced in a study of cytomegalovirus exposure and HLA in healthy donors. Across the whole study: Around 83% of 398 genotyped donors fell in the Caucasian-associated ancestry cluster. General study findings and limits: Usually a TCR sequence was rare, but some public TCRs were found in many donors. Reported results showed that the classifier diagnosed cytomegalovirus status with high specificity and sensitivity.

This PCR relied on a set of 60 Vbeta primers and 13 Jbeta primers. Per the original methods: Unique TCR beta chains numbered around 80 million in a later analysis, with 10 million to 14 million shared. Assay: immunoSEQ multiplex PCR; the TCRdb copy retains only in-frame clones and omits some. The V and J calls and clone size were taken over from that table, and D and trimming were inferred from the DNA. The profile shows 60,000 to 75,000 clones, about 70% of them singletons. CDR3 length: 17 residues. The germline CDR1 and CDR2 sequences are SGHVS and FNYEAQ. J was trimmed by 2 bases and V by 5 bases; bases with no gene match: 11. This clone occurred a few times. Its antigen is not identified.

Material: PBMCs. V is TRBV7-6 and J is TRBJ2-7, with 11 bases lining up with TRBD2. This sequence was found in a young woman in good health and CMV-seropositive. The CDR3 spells CASSPSRLAGITYEQYF. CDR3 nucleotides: TGTGCCAGCAGCCCTAGCCGACTAGCGGGAATCACCTACGAGCAGTACTTC.